This record covers a single TCR beta chain. Its cognate antigen is unknown. This entry comes from a study of cytomegalovirus exposure and HLA in healthy donors. Notes on the study in general: Most TCR sequences showed up rarely, but some public TCRs showed up in many donors. Differences between HLA loci emerged in a later analysis of TCR association rates, with DRB1 most and HLA-C fewest. Apart from CMV serostatus, no immune exposure information was available.

The PCR was carried out with 60 Vbeta primers and 13 Jbeta primers. Assay: immunoSEQ multiplex PCR; the TCRdb copy retains only in-frame clones and omits some. This table holds roughly 100,000 clones, 63% found once. Donors showed nominal health when sampled, although they likely had unrecorded immune exposures. CDR3 length: 13 amino acids. The ends lost 6 bases at V and 6 bases at J; junction bases unmatched: 6. Germline loops: CDR1 SEHNR, CDR2 FQNEAQ (reference sequence). J is TRBJ2-3 and V is TRBV7-9, with 7 nucleotides matching TRBD2. Sequenced sample: PBMCs. This receptor was taken from a human donor in good health. CDR3 loop: CASSQLGGDTQYF. The CDR3 nucleotides read TGTGCCAGCAGTCAACTCGGGGGGGATACGCAGTATTTT.